This T cell receptor beta chain was found in a study of radiotherapy plus CTLA-4 blockade in lung cancer. The wider study: The study recorded objective responses in roughly 18% of patients and disease control in about 30%.

Findings and limits, study-wide: Reports state that early shifts in blood T cell clones, with interferon-beta, best predicted response. Subsequent to radiotherapy plus ipilimumab, tumor-derived TCR clones underwent expansion in blood.

This clone came up a few times. Its antigen is unidentified. Other DNA sequences from this sample encode an identical CDR3 as well. V was pared by 5 bases and J by 7 bases, with 5 bases of the junction left unmatched. This CDR3 is 15 amino acids long. Germline CDR1 reads SGHTA; CDR2 reads FQGNSA. The data were produced by immunoSEQ multiplex PCR, yet TCRdb's version contains in-frame clones alone and is incomplete. The sample consists of about 87,000 clones, 85% to 90% of them appearing once. This clonotype was sampled from a human donor with non-small cell lung cancer that progressed on radiotherapy plus ipilimumab. The starting material was peripheral blood, obtained from a patient treated with radiotherapy plus ipilimumab. This rearrangement joins TRBV7-2 to TRBJ1-6; 10 bases align to TRBD1. The DNA of the CDR3 is TGTGCCAGCAGCCCCTCGGGACAGGGGAATTCACCCCTCCACTTT. It yields the protein CASSPSGQGNSPLHF.